A single count supports the clone carrying this TCR beta chain. What it binds is not known. Profiled with immunoSEQ multiplex PCR; TCRdb holds only in-frame clones, not every one. The table lists some 1,900,000 clones, approximately 95% of them singletons. Germline loops: CDR1 MNHEY, CDR2 SVGAGI. V lost 6 bases to trimming and J lost 7 bases, with 10 bases between them. This CDR3 is 12 amino acids long. This entry comes from a study of shared clonotypes between healthy human individuals. Study-level points and caveats: Among the subsets, naive ones generally showed larger estimated richness than memory ones.

Positive CCR7 selection of CD45RO-negative cells yielded the naive CD8 cells, and terminally differentiated effector memory CD45RA+ cells were excluded. Material: naive CD8+ T cells sorted from blood. This sequence joins TRBV6-5 and TRBJ2-1, with D maybe TRBD2 (6 bases). The source is a man in his late teens or twenties in good health. Here the CDR3 DNA reads TGTGCCAGCAGGGGGGGAAAGAATGAGCAGTTCTTC. Its protein is CASRGGKNEQFF.